Listed below are T cell receptor beta chains from one sample, sequenced in a study of blood T cells in healthy people across ages. Using its own MiXCR run on the 5' RACE reads, TCRdb lists one record per CDR3 protein. This sample carries about 1.8 million distinct CDR3 sequences, 49% of them seen once, and the ten largest clones take around 2.1%. What was sequenced was blood. These TCRs come from a woman aged 35 to 49 in good health. CDR3s include the opening cysteine and the closing phenylalanine or tryptophan. D genes are given only for firm matches. Rows give clone size only sometimes, using once, few, many, or a class for an expanded clone.

J gene: TRBJ1-2; clone size: -; V gene: TRBV3-1; D gene: TRBD1; CDR3 protein: CASSRGQGVGGYTF; CDR3 DNA: TGTGCCAGCAGCCGAGGACAGGGGGTAGGAGGCTACACCTTC
J gene: TRBJ2-1; clone size: few; V gene: TRBV20-1; D gene: TRBD2; CDR3 protein: CSGGTSGGARDEQFF; CDR3 DNA: TGCAGTGGCGGAACTAGCGGGGGGGCCAGGGATGAGCAGTTCTTC
J gene: TRBJ2-7; clone size: few; V gene: TRBV5-1; D gene: -; CDR3 protein: CASSLGYGMAASYEQYF; CDR3 DNA: TGCGCCAGCAGCTTAGGTTACGGGATGGCAGCTTCCTACGAGCAGTACTTC
J gene: TRBJ1-2; clone size: -; V gene: TRBV29-1; D gene: TRBD1; CDR3 protein: CSVGTYRGLFYGYTF; CDR3 DNA: TGCAGCGTTGGGACCTACAGGGGGCTGTTCTATGGCTACACCTTC
J gene: TRBJ2-3; clone size: -; V gene: TRBV7-2; D gene: -; CDR3 protein: CASRYRSLYTDTQYF; CDR3 DNA: TGTGCCAGCAGATATCGATCCCTTTACACAGATACGCAGTATTTT
J gene: TRBJ2-1; clone size: -; V gene: TRBV24-1; D gene: TRBD2; CDR3 protein: CATRGTSGADNEQFF; CDR3 DNA: TGTGCCACCCGAGGAACTAGCGGGGCCGACAATGAGCAGTTCTTC
J gene: TRBJ1-4; clone size: -; V gene: TRBV7-9; D gene: -; CDR3 protein: CASSLLGAVEKLFF; CDR3 DNA: TGTGCCAGCAGCTTACTGGGGGCGGTTGAAAAACTGTTTTTT
J gene: TRBJ2-1; clone size: few; V gene: TRBV28; D gene: TRBD2; CDR3 protein: CASSSRTSGGTNTYNEQFF; CDR3 DNA: TGTGCCAGCAGTTCTAGGACTAGCGGGGGGACAAACACCTACAATGAGCAGTTCTTC
J gene: TRBJ2-3; clone size: -; V gene: TRBV15; D gene: TRBD2; CDR3 protein: CATSRVLAGRSQYF; CDR3 DNA: TGTGCCACCAGCAGAGTATTAGCGGGTCGATCGCAGTATTTT
J gene: TRBJ2-5; clone size: -; V gene: TRBV28; D gene: TRBD2; CDR3 protein: CASRMGLAGGQETQYF; CDR3 DNA: TGTGCCAGCAGAATGGGACTAGCGGGGGGGCAAGAGACCCAGTACTTC
J gene: TRBJ1-2; clone size: few; V gene: TRBV6-6; D gene: -; CDR3 protein: CASSANRANYGYTF; CDR3 DNA: TGTGCCAGCAGTGCGAACAGGGCTAACTATGGCTACACCTTC
J gene: TRBJ1-5; clone size: -; V gene: TRBV12-3/TRBV12-4; D gene: -; CDR3 protein: CASSLVAPGPQHF; CDR3 DNA: TGTGCCAGCAGTTTAGTAGCCCCGGGACCCCAGCATTTT
J gene: TRBJ2-3; clone size: -; V gene: TRBV5-1; D gene: -; CDR3 protein: CASSSSGTYSDTQYF; CDR3 DNA: TGCGCCAGCAGCTCCTCCGGGACTTACTCAGATACGCAGTATTTT
J gene: TRBJ2-3; clone size: -; V gene: TRBV5-6; D gene: -; CDR3 protein: CASSPGGSFTDTQYF; CDR3 DNA: TGTGCCAGCAGCCCGGGTGGTAGTTTCACAGATACGCAGTATTTT
J gene: TRBJ1-2; clone size: few; V gene: TRBV27; D gene: -; CDR3 protein: CASSLSSGGYGYTF; CDR3 DNA: TGTGCCAGCAGTTTATCGTCGGGAGGCTATGGCTACACCTTC
J gene: TRBJ1-1; clone size: few; V gene: TRBV20-1; D gene: -; CDR3 protein: CSASKNTEAFF; CDR3 DNA: TGCAGTGCTAGCAAGAACACTGAAGCTTTCTTT
J gene: TRBJ2-1; clone size: few; V gene: TRBV4-3; D gene: -; CDR3 protein: CASSQDAQAEYNEQFF; CDR3 DNA: TGCGCCAGCAGCCAAGATGCCCAAGCCGAGTACAATGAGCAGTTCTTC
J gene: TRBJ2-7; clone size: -; V gene: TRBV5-6; D gene: TRBD2; CDR3 protein: CASTELAGSYEQYF; CDR3 DNA: TGTGCCAGCACCGAACTAGCGGGGTCCTACGAGCAGTACTTC
J gene: TRBJ1-1; clone size: few; V gene: TRBV11-1; D gene: -; CDR3 protein: CASSLSGGRNTEAFF; CDR3 DNA: TGTGCCAGCAGCTTATCCGGGGGGCGAAACACTGAAGCTTTCTTT
J gene: TRBJ2-3; clone size: few; V gene: TRBV7-9; D gene: -; CDR3 protein: CASSSDRPHPYF; CDR3 DNA: TGTGCCAGCAGCTCCGACCGGCCTCATCCGTATTTT
J gene: TRBJ1-2; clone size: few; V gene: TRBV7-2; D gene: -; CDR3 protein: CASSRSGEGTSSNYGYTF; CDR3 DNA: TGTGCCAGCAGCCGCTCAGGAGAGGGCACGTCCTCTAACTATGGCTACACCTTC
J gene: TRBJ2-5; clone size: -; V gene: TRBV5-5; D gene: -; CDR3 protein: CASSLGVPGFPKETQYF; CDR3 DNA: TGTGCCAGCAGCTTGGGAGTTCCAGGGTTTCCCAAAGAGACCCAGTACTTC
J gene: TRBJ2-7; clone size: many; V gene: TRBV29-1; D gene: TRBD1; CDR3 protein: CSVEQGSNPYEQYF; CDR3 DNA: TGCAGCGTCGAACAGGGGTCGAACCCCTACGAGCAGTACTTC
J gene: TRBJ2-1; clone size: few; V gene: TRBV7-2; D gene: -; CDR3 protein: CASRRGGVSSYNEQFF; CDR3 DNA: TGTGCCAGCAGGCGAGGGGGAGTCAGCTCCTACAATGAGCAGTTCTTC
J gene: TRBJ2-1; clone size: -; V gene: TRBV7-9; D gene: -; CDR3 protein: CASSLSEYNEQFF; CDR3 DNA: TGTGCCAGCAGCCTATCCGAATACAATGAGCAGTTCTTC
J gene: TRBJ1-2; clone size: few; V gene: TRBV5-5; D gene: -; CDR3 protein: CASSFHRVYYGYTF; CDR3 DNA: TGTGCCAGCAGCTTCCACAGGGTTTACTATGGCTACACCTTC
J gene: TRBJ2-7; clone size: many; V gene: TRBV28; D gene: -; CDR3 protein: CASSTGGVYEQYF; CDR3 DNA: TGTGCCAGCAGCACCGGGGGAGTCTACGAGCAGTACTTC
J gene: TRBJ2-7; clone size: few; V gene: TRBV25-1; D gene: TRBD1; CDR3 protein: CASRGDRAGEQYF; CDR3 DNA: TGTGCCAGCAGAGGGGACAGGGCCGGCGAGCAGTACTTC
J gene: TRBJ2-1; clone size: -; V gene: TRBV11-2; D gene: -; CDR3 protein: CASSLTRGAGNNEQFF; CDR3 DNA: TGTGCCAGCAGCTTAACGAGGGGGGCTGGCAACAATGAGCAGTTCTTC
J gene: TRBJ1-2; clone size: -; V gene: TRBV10-2; D gene: -; CDR3 protein: CASSDTFNNYGYTF; CDR3 DNA: TGCGCCAGCAGTGACACATTCAACAACTATGGCTACACCTTC
J gene: TRBJ2-5; clone size: -; V gene: TRBV7-2; D gene: -; CDR3 protein: CASSLSGKTQYF; CDR3 DNA: TGTGCCAGCAGCTTGAGTGGGAAGACCCAGTACTTC
J gene: TRBJ2-7; clone size: -; V gene: TRBV7-2; D gene: -; CDR3 protein: CASSGTQGVNEQYF; CDR3 DNA: TGTGCCAGCAGCGGTACACAGGGCGTAAACGAGCAGTACTTC
J gene: TRBJ2-4; clone size: -; V gene: TRBV19; D gene: TRBD2; CDR3 protein: CATTSGGYIQYF; CDR3 DNA: TGTGCCACCACTAGCGGGGGTTACATTCAGTACTTC
J gene: TRBJ2-4; clone size: -; V gene: TRBV15; D gene: TRBD2; CDR3 protein: CATSRDNRGGIGNIQYF; CDR3 DNA: TGTGCCACCAGCAGAGATAATCGGGGGGGGATCGGGAACATTCAGTACTTC
J gene: TRBJ1-2; clone size: -; V gene: TRBV20-1; D gene: TRBD1; CDR3 protein: CSARPPGQGIENGYTF; CDR3 DNA: TGCAGTGCTAGACCACCGGGACAGGGGATTGAGAATGGCTACACCTTC
J gene: TRBJ1-6; clone size: -; V gene: TRBV5-1; D gene: -; CDR3 protein: CASSLAGMASSYNSPLHF; CDR3 DNA: TGCGCCAGCAGCTTGGCCGGGATGGCAAGCTCCTATAATTCACCCCTCCACTTT
J gene: TRBJ1-2; clone size: few; V gene: TRBV7-2; D gene: -; CDR3 protein: CASSVGEEGYGYTF; CDR3 DNA: TGTGCCAGCAGCGTCGGAGAGGAGGGCTATGGCTACACCTTC
J gene: TRBJ2-4; clone size: -; V gene: TRBV28; D gene: -; CDR3 protein: CASTLEDGEQYF; CDR3 DNA: TGTGCCAGCACTCTGGAGGATGGGGAGCAGTACTTC
J gene: TRBJ2-1; clone size: -; V gene: TRBV11-2; D gene: TRBD2; CDR3 protein: CASSRRLAGDLSYNEQFF; CDR3 DNA: TGTGCCAGCAGCCGAAGACTAGCGGGGGACCTCTCCTACAATGAGCAGTTCTTC
J gene: TRBJ2-1; clone size: -; V gene: TRBV9; D gene: TRBD1; CDR3 protein: CASSVVTGTGGLYNEQFF; CDR3 DNA: TGTGCCAGCAGCGTAGTTACCGGGACAGGGGGCCTATACAATGAGCAGTTCTTC
J gene: TRBJ1-1; clone size: -; V gene: TRBV7-2; D gene: TRBD1; CDR3 protein: CASTLKPPGTANTEAFF; CDR3 DNA: TGTGCCAGCACCCTCAAACCTCCCGGGACAGCGAACACTGAAGCTTTCTTT
J gene: TRBJ2-7; clone size: -; V gene: TRBV5-1; D gene: -; CDR3 protein: CASRDSYSYEQYF; CDR3 DNA: TGCGCCAGCCGCGACAGTTACTCCTACGAGCAGTACTTC
J gene: TRBJ2-7; clone size: -; V gene: TRBV20-1; D gene: TRBD1; CDR3 protein: CSAQTGGSGYEQYF; CDR3 DNA: TGCAGTGCGCAGACAGGGGGAAGCGGGTACGAGCAGTACTTC
J gene: TRBJ2-4; clone size: -; V gene: TRBV18; D gene: -; CDR3 protein: CASSPGLGNIQYF; CDR3 DNA: TGTGCCAGCTCCCCAGGGCTTGGAAACATTCAGTACTTC
J gene: TRBJ2-5; clone size: -; V gene: TRBV6-5; D gene: TRBD2; CDR3 protein: CASSSRATSGETQYF; CDR3 DNA: TGTGCCAGCAGCTCAAGGGCTACTAGCGGGGAGACCCAGTACTTC
J gene: TRBJ1-1; clone size: -; V gene: TRBV7-3; D gene: -; CDR3 protein: CAGSLTNGREAFF; CDR3 DNA: TGTGCCGGCAGCTTAACTAACGGCCGAGAAGCTTTCTTT
J gene: TRBJ1-4; clone size: once; V gene: TRBV12-3/TRBV12-4; D gene: -; CDR3 protein: CASSLNTGLNEKLFF; CDR3 DNA: TGTGCCAGCAGTTTAAATACAGGCCTTAATGAAAAACTGTTTTTT